This is a list of T cell receptor beta chains from one sample in a study of chemoradiotherapy in HPV16-positive cancers. Libraries were prepared by immunoSEQ multiplex PCR; TCRdb keeps only in-frame clonotypes and omits some of them. The repertoire holds about 30,000 clones, with 91% as singletons. Sequencing used blood, obtained from a patient who underwent chemoradiotherapy. The receptors originated from a human donor with HPV-associated anogenital cancer. The CDR3 runs from the conserved cysteine through the conserved F or W. D genes are given only for firm matches. Expanded clones get a size class; other rows say once, few or many, or leave the size out.

d_call: -; j_call: TRBJ1-2; clone_size: -; v_call: TRBV2; cdr3_aa: CASSRLEGYTF; cdr3_nt: TGTGCCAGCAGTCGTCTCGAGGGCTACACCTTC
d_call: -; j_call: TRBJ2-4; clone_size: -; v_call: TRBV5-1; cdr3_aa: CASSLGPAKNIQYF; cdr3_nt: TGCGCCAGCAGCTTGGGGCCTGCCAAAAACATTCAGTACTTC
d_call: -; j_call: TRBJ1-2; clone_size: once; v_call: TRBV7-2; cdr3_aa: CASSPRTVSYGYTF; cdr3_nt: TGTGCCAGCAGCCCCAGGACAGTTTCCTATGGCTACACCTTC
d_call: -; j_call: TRBJ2-1; clone_size: -; v_call: TRBV20-1; cdr3_aa: CSARNYNEQFF; cdr3_nt: TGCAGTGCTAGGAACTACAATGAGCAGTTCTTC
d_call: TRBD1; j_call: TRBJ2-1; clone_size: -; v_call: TRBV5-5; cdr3_aa: CASSSGQGVDNEQFF; cdr3_nt: TGTGCCAGCAGCTCTGGACAGGGGGTGGACAATGAGCAGTTCTTC
d_call: -; j_call: TRBJ2-5; clone_size: -; v_call: TRBV7-7; cdr3_aa: CASSLGWPGRETQYF; cdr3_nt: TGTGCCAGCAGCTTAGGTTGGCCAGGGCGGGAGACCCAGTACTTC
d_call: -; j_call: TRBJ2-7; clone_size: -; v_call: TRBV5-4; cdr3_aa: CASSFSGPLYEQYF; cdr3_nt: TGTGCCAGCAGCTTCTCGGGGCCCCTCTACGAGCAGTACTTC
d_call: TRBD1; j_call: TRBJ1-1; clone_size: -; v_call: TRBV28; cdr3_aa: CASSPPGGRGNTEAFF; cdr3_nt: TGTGCCAGCAGTCCTCCAGGGGGACGAGGGAACACTGAAGCTTTCTTT
d_call: TRBD1; j_call: TRBJ2-2; clone_size: -; v_call: TRBV30; cdr3_aa: CARKVTGYTGELFF; cdr3_nt: TGTGCCCGGAAGGTGACAGGGTACACCGGGGAGCTGTTTTTT
d_call: TRBD2; j_call: TRBJ2-3; clone_size: once; v_call: TRBV6-6; cdr3_aa: CASSLSGLVADTQYF; cdr3_nt: TGTGCCAGCAGCTTATCGGGACTAGTTGCAGATACGCAGTATTTT
d_call: TRBD2; j_call: TRBJ2-1; clone_size: -; v_call: TRBV6-4; cdr3_aa: CASSRELAGRYEQFF; cdr3_nt: TGTGCCAGCAGTCGGGAACTAGCGGGAAGGTATGAGCAGTTCTTC
d_call: -; j_call: TRBJ2-7; clone_size: -; v_call: TRBV20-1; cdr3_aa: CSASIRSEQYF; cdr3_nt: TGCAGTGCTAGTATTCGATCCGAGCAGTACTTC
d_call: TRBD1; j_call: TRBJ2-2; clone_size: -; v_call: TRBV11-3; cdr3_aa: CASSSQYRGTGELFF; cdr3_nt: TGTGCCAGCAGCTCCCAATACAGGGGAACCGGGGAGCTGTTTTTT
d_call: -; j_call: TRBJ2-7; clone_size: -; v_call: TRBV11-2; cdr3_aa: CASSLAPPGRLSSYEQYF; cdr3_nt: TGTGCCAGCAGCTTAGCCCCCCCTGGCAGGCTGAGCTCCTACGAGCAGTACTTC
d_call: -; j_call: TRBJ2-2; clone_size: -; v_call: TRBV6-1; cdr3_aa: CASSSKAADTGELFF; cdr3_nt: TGTGCCAGCAGCAGTAAGGCGGCAGACACCGGGGAGCTGTTTTTT
d_call: TRBD1; j_call: TRBJ2-7; clone_size: -; v_call: TRBV7-9; cdr3_aa: CASSRGGQGSYEQYF; cdr3_nt: TGTGCCAGCAGCCGAGGGGGACAGGGGTCCTACGAGCAGTACTTC
d_call: TRBD1; j_call: TRBJ2-7; clone_size: -; v_call: TRBV2; cdr3_aa: CASSEAPRGTGYVANYEQYF; cdr3_nt: TGTGCCAGCAGTGAAGCCCCCCGGGGGACAGGGTATGTCGCCAACTACGAGCAGTACTTC
d_call: TRBD2; j_call: TRBJ2-1; clone_size: -; v_call: TRBV28; cdr3_aa: CASSLSGGAAEQFF; cdr3_nt: TGTGCCAGCAGTTTAAGCGGGGGGGCAGCTGAGCAGTTCTTC
d_call: -; j_call: TRBJ1-2; clone_size: -; v_call: TRBV27; cdr3_aa: CASRTGVYGYTF; cdr3_nt: TGTGCCAGCAGAACGGGGGTCTATGGCTACACCTTC
d_call: -; j_call: TRBJ2-1; clone_size: -; v_call: TRBV5-6; cdr3_aa: CASSFKLRSYNEQFF; cdr3_nt: TGTGCCAGCAGCTTCAAACTTCGCTCCTACAATGAGCAGTTCTTC
d_call: TRBD1; j_call: TRBJ2-7; clone_size: -; v_call: TRBV4-2; cdr3_aa: CASSQGQGDYEQYF; cdr3_nt: TGTGCCAGCAGCCAAGGACAGGGGGACTACGAGCAGTACTTC
d_call: -; j_call: TRBJ2-1; clone_size: once; v_call: TRBV10-3; cdr3_aa: CAISATAYNEQFF; cdr3_nt: TGTGCCATCAGTGCGACAGCATACAATGAGCAGTTCTTC
d_call: -; j_call: TRBJ2-5; clone_size: -; v_call: TRBV5-5; cdr3_aa: CASSFAGAGETQYF; cdr3_nt: TGTGCCAGCAGCTTTGCAGGGGCCGGAGAGACCCAGTACTTC
d_call: TRBD2; j_call: TRBJ2-3; clone_size: once; v_call: TRBV27; cdr3_aa: CASSLAGGTDTQYF; cdr3_nt: TGTGCCAGCAGTTTAGCGGGAGGTACAGATACGCAGTATTTT
d_call: TRBD1; j_call: TRBJ1-1; clone_size: -; v_call: TRBV6-5; cdr3_aa: CASSHRTGSDTEAFF; cdr3_nt: TGTGCCAGCAGTCATCGGACAGGGTCGGACACTGAAGCTTTCTTT
d_call: TRBD1; j_call: TRBJ2-7; clone_size: -; v_call: TRBV27; cdr3_aa: CASSPGGSLAEQYF; cdr3_nt: TGTGCCAGCAGCCCAGGGGGCTCCCTCGCCGAGCAGTACTTC
d_call: -; j_call: TRBJ1-2; clone_size: few; v_call: TRBV28; cdr3_aa: CASSIQVNYGYTF; cdr3_nt: TGTGCCAGCAGCATACAGGTGAACTATGGCTACACCTTC
d_call: -; j_call: TRBJ1-1; clone_size: -; v_call: TRBV28; cdr3_aa: CATYPPRMNTEAFF; cdr3_nt: TGTGCCACATACCCTCCCCGGATGAACACTGAAGCTTTCTTT
d_call: -; j_call: TRBJ1-2; clone_size: -; v_call: TRBV19; cdr3_aa: CASSIVRSYGYTF; cdr3_nt: TGTGCCAGTAGTATAGTCCGATCCTATGGCTACACCTTC
d_call: -; j_call: TRBJ1-4; clone_size: -; v_call: TRBV27; cdr3_aa: CASRDLELGKLFF; cdr3_nt: TGTGCCAGCCGGGACCTAGAGTTGGGAAAACTGTTTTTT
d_call: -; j_call: TRBJ2-5; clone_size: once; v_call: TRBV4-1; cdr3_aa: CASSQGAARERWETQYF; cdr3_nt: TGCGCCAGCAGCCAAGGGGCCGCGAGGGAACGGTGGGAGACCCAGTACTTC
d_call: -; j_call: TRBJ1-1; clone_size: -; v_call: TRBV30; cdr3_aa: CAWSVGGSYTEAFF; cdr3_nt: TGTGCCTGGAGTGTCGGCGGCAGTTACACTGAAGCTTTCTTT
d_call: -; j_call: TRBJ2-5; clone_size: -; v_call: TRBV7-6; cdr3_aa: CASSLWGDVSLQTQETQYF; cdr3_nt: TGTGCCAGCAGCTTATGGGGGGATGTTTCGCTACAAACACAAGAGACCCAGTACTTC
d_call: -; j_call: TRBJ2-7; clone_size: -; v_call: TRBV15; cdr3_aa: CATSRAIAGYEQYF; cdr3_nt: TGTGCCACCAGCAGAGCCATAGCTGGATACGAGCAGTACTTC
d_call: -; j_call: TRBJ1-3; clone_size: -; v_call: TRBV28; cdr3_aa: CASSFGNTIYF; cdr3_nt: TGTGCCAGCAGTTTCGGAAACACCATATATTTT
d_call: -; j_call: TRBJ2-2; clone_size: -; v_call: TRBV7-2; cdr3_aa: CASRPLLVAGELFF; cdr3_nt: TGTGCCAGCAGGCCCCTCTTGGTGGCCGGGGAGCTGTTTTTT
d_call: -; j_call: TRBJ1-2; clone_size: -; v_call: TRBV7-2; cdr3_aa: CASSRDTNYGYTF; cdr3_nt: TGTGCCAGCAGCAGGGACACCAACTATGGCTACACCTTC
d_call: -; j_call: TRBJ1-1; clone_size: -; v_call: TRBV2; cdr3_aa: CASSVELVNTEAFF; cdr3_nt: TGTGCCAGCAGTGTCGAGCTCGTTAACACTGAAGCTTTCTTT
d_call: TRBD1; j_call: TRBJ2-7; clone_size: -; v_call: TRBV2; cdr3_aa: CASRGQGASYEQYF; cdr3_nt: TGTGCCAGCAGGGGACAGGGGGCTTCCTACGAGCAGTACTTC
d_call: TRBD2; j_call: TRBJ2-3; clone_size: -; v_call: TRBV5-1; cdr3_aa: CASRDGTSGRVTDTQYF; cdr3_nt: TGCGCCAGCAGGGACGGGACTAGCGGGAGAGTCACAGATACGCAGTATTTT
d_call: -; j_call: TRBJ2-1; clone_size: -; v_call: TRBV7-2; cdr3_aa: CASSLGDREQFF; cdr3_nt: TGTGCCAGCAGCTTAGGGGACCGAGAGCAGTTCTTC
d_call: TRBD2; j_call: TRBJ2-1; clone_size: -; v_call: TRBV7-2; cdr3_aa: CASSLVVAGYNEQFF; cdr3_nt: TGTGCCAGCAGCCTAGTGGTAGCGGGCTACAATGAGCAGTTCTTC
d_call: TRBD1; j_call: TRBJ2-7; clone_size: few; v_call: TRBV5-1; cdr3_aa: CASSLGTGVPASYEQYF; cdr3_nt: TGCGCCAGCAGCTTGGGGACAGGGGTCCCCGCCTCCTACGAGCAGTACTTC
d_call: -; j_call: TRBJ2-7; clone_size: -; v_call: TRBV30; cdr3_aa: CACRRGTYEQYF; cdr3_nt: TGTGCCTGCCGTCGGGGAACCTACGAGCAGTACTTC
d_call: -; j_call: TRBJ2-2; clone_size: once; v_call: TRBV5-4; cdr3_aa: CASSLDQGGELFF; cdr3_nt: TGTGCCAGCAGCTTGGACCAGGGTGGGGAGCTGTTTTTT
d_call: -; j_call: TRBJ1-2; clone_size: -; v_call: TRBV18; cdr3_aa: CASSRAETGKYGYTF; cdr3_nt: TGTGCCAGCTCACGAGCAGAGACGGGCAAATATGGCTACACCTTC
d_call: -; j_call: TRBJ1-2; clone_size: -; v_call: TRBV5-6; cdr3_aa: CASSVRRGWSYTF; cdr3_nt: TGTGCCAGCAGCGTGCGGCGGGGGTGGAGCTACACCTTC
d_call: -; j_call: TRBJ1-2; clone_size: once; v_call: TRBV7-8; cdr3_aa: CASSLGAGAGYGYTF; cdr3_nt: TGTGCCAGCAGCTTAGGGGCAGGGGCGGGCTATGGCTACACCTTC
d_call: -; j_call: TRBJ1-5; clone_size: -; v_call: TRBV7-2; cdr3_aa: CASSLTENQPQHF; cdr3_nt: TGTGCCAGCAGCTTGACAGAGAATCAGCCCCAGCATTTT
d_call: -; j_call: TRBJ1-5; clone_size: -; v_call: TRBV7-9; cdr3_aa: CASSLATGANQPQHF; cdr3_nt: TGTGCCAGCAGCTTAGCAACCGGAGCCAATCAGCCCCAGCATTTT
d_call: -; j_call: TRBJ1-5; clone_size: -; v_call: TRBV19; cdr3_aa: CASSPDWAGHQPQHF; cdr3_nt: TGTGCCAGTAGTCCTGACTGGGCGGGCCATCAGCCCCAGCATTTT
d_call: -; j_call: TRBJ2-3; clone_size: -; v_call: TRBV6-1; cdr3_aa: CASSERVQGSTDTQYF; cdr3_nt: TGTGCCAGCAGTGAAAGAGTCCAGGGGAGCACAGATACGCAGTATTTT
d_call: -; j_call: TRBJ2-3; clone_size: -; v_call: TRBV29-1; cdr3_aa: CSVASGGGPTDTQYF; cdr3_nt: TGCAGCGTGGCCAGTGGAGGGGGCCCTACAGATACGCAGTATTTT
d_call: -; j_call: TRBJ2-7; clone_size: -; v_call: TRBV28; cdr3_aa: CASSLRSYEQYF; cdr3_nt: TGTGCCAGCAGTTTAAGGTCCTACGAGCAGTACTTC
d_call: -; j_call: TRBJ2-5; clone_size: -; v_call: TRBV7-9; cdr3_aa: CASSNPPWGSPETQYF; cdr3_nt: TGTGCCAGCAGCAACCCCCCCTGGGGTAGCCCGGAGACCCAGTACTTC
d_call: TRBD1; j_call: TRBJ1-6; clone_size: -; v_call: TRBV27; cdr3_aa: CASRPGQEVSPLHF; cdr3_nt: TGTGCCAGCAGGCCGGGACAGGAGGTTTCACCCCTCCACTTT
d_call: TRBD1; j_call: TRBJ2-6; clone_size: -; v_call: TRBV27; cdr3_aa: CASSLKGPGTGASGANVLTF; cdr3_nt: TGTGCCAGCAGTTTAAAGGGTCCTGGGACAGGGGCCTCTGGGGCCAACGTCCTGACTTTC
d_call: -; j_call: TRBJ1-3; clone_size: -; v_call: TRBV10-3; cdr3_aa: CAMAGGYSGNTIYF; cdr3_nt: TGTGCCATGGCGGGCGGCTACTCTGGAAACACCATATATTTT
d_call: -; j_call: TRBJ1-1; clone_size: -; v_call: TRBV5-4; cdr3_aa: CASSPGVEQGTEAFF; cdr3_nt: TGTGCCAGCAGCCCGGGTGTGGAGCAGGGGACTGAAGCTTTCTTT